These 23 T cell receptor beta chains came from one sample sequenced in a study of T cells after yellow fever vaccination. MiXCR, applied by TCRdb to the 5' RACE reads, yields one record per CDR3 protein. Found here are 95,000 to 100,000 distinct CDR3 sequences, 5.8% of them singletons; the top ten hold just over 40%. Sequenced material: CD8+ T cells sorted from PBMCs, taken 10 days after the yellow fever booster vaccination. These receptor sequences come from a man aged 18 to 30 who received the YFV17D yellow fever vaccine.

A few counts support this clonotype. This sequence joins TRBV5-1 and TRBJ2-7, with 9 bases matching TRBD1. Germline lookup yields CDR1 SGHRS and CDR2 YFSETQ. Germline trimming cut 10 bases from V and 2 bases from J; bases unmatched to any gene: 10. CDR3 length: 14 amino acids. CDR3 coding DNA: TGCGCCTCCTCCGAAGGGACAGGGACCTACGAGCAGTACTTC. This sequence encodes CASSEGTGTYEQYF.

This clonotype was counted between two and nine times. The chain uses TRBV7-6 and TRBJ1-5; no clear D. The CDR3 is made up of 13 amino acids. Trimming removed 2 bases from V and 3 bases from J, with 5 bases in between. CDR1 and CDR2 from the germline V gene are SGHVS and FNYEAQ. The CDR3 region is CASSLLANQPQHF. The DNA for the CDR3 is TGTGCCAGCAGCTTACTGGCCAATCAGCCCCAGCATTTT.

This clonotype was detected ten times or more. This chain connects TRBV4-1 to TRBJ1-2; tentatively, D is TRBD1 (6 bases). From germline, CDR1 is MGHRA and CDR2 YSYEKL. The CDR3 covers 14 residues. Trimming pared 4 bases from V and 4 bases from J, leaving 13 bases between. The CDR3 nucleotides are TGCGCCAGCAGCCCTGGGACACAGGTCTATGGCTACACCTTC. This encodes CASSPGTQVYGYTF.

Only a few counts were recorded for this clonotype. The rearrangement links TRBV5-1 to TRBJ1-2; D might be TRBD1 (5 bases). The CDR3 is 12 residues long. Trimming left V 3 bases short and J 5 bases short, with 8 bases between. The V gene's germline CDR1 is SGHRS and CDR2 YFSETQ. CDR3 bases: TGCGCCAGCAGCTCGGGGCTATATGGCTACACCTTC. Translation gives CASSSGLYGYTF.

This clonotype turned up a few times. The chain has TRBV7-3 and TRBJ2-2; D not certain. Trimming shortened V by 2 bases and J by 0 bases, and 7 bases separated the two germline ends. The CDR3 consists of 15 residues. Germline V lookup: CDR1 SGHTA, CDR2 FQGTGA. CDR3 in DNA: TGTGCCAGCAGCTTACGGCCAGCGAACACCGGGGAGCTGTTTTTT. Encoded protein: CASSLRPANTGELFF.

In this sample, this clonotype turned up a few times. CDR3 nucleotide sequence: TGTGCTAGTGGTGTTTACAGGGATGAAGCTTTCTTT. This translates into CASGVYRDEAFF. The chain carries TRBV12-5 and TRBJ1-1; perhaps TRBD1 as D (6 bases). The CDR3 sequence is 12 residues long. Per germline, CDR1 LGHNT and CDR2 FRNRAP. The ends were cut back, 5 bases at V and 7 bases at J, with 11 bases in the middle.

In its sample, this clonotype was seen many times. The V gene is TRBV7-6, the J gene TRBJ2-7, with no clear D. V was cut by 2 bases and J by 3 bases, with 8 bases left in between. Germline V lookup: CDR1 SGHVS, CDR2 FNYEAQ. The CDR3 covers 13 residues. CDR3 in DNA: TGTGCCAGCAGCTTAAAAATCGACTACGAGCAGTACTTC. Its translation: CASSLKIDYEQYF.

This clonotype was seen a handful of times. The rearrangement joins TRBV6-5 to TRBJ2-1, with a weak D call TRBD1 (6 bases). The V and J ends lost 4 bases and 6 bases respectively, with 10 bases between them. Germline V gene data show CDR1 as MNHEY and CDR2 as SVGAGI. CDR3 length: 13 amino acids. CDR3 sequence reads: CASSFGTLNEQFF. The CDR3 DNA reads TGTGCCAGCAGTTTCGGGACACTCAATGAGCAGTTCTTC.

This clonotype was found a few times. The V gene is TRBV7-9, the J gene TRBJ2-5; no clear D gene. The germline gives CDR1 SEHNR, CDR2 FQNEAQ (reference sequence). Trimming removed 1 base from V and 5 bases from J, with 11 bases in between. The CDR3 is made up of 14 amino acids. The CDR3 sequence: CASSLDSSRETQYF. The CDR3 nucleotides read TGTGCCAGCAGCTTAGATAGTAGCCGGGAGACCCAGTACTTC.

There are many counts of this clonotype. The V call is TRBV12-3 or TRBV12-4, the J call TRBJ2-1, with D perhaps TRBD2 (5 bases). Trimming pared 8 bases from V and 10 bases from J, leaving 9 bases between. The CDR3 has 10 amino acids. DNA for the CDR3: TGTGCCAGCGGGTCGGGAGAGCAGTTCTTC. It is translated as CASGSGEQFF.

This clonotype has more than one count but fewer than ten. V gene TRBV4-1 combines with J gene TRBJ2-6; D might be TRBD2 (5 bases). Germline CDR1 and CDR2: MGHRA and YSYEKL. V was trimmed by 0 bases and J by 0 bases, leaving 12 bases between them. The length of the CDR3 is 18 residues. The DNA of the CDR3 is TGCGCCAGCAGCCAAGATCGGGGTAGCCCCTCTGGGGCCAACGTCCTGACTTTC. It translates to CASSQDRGSPSGANVLTF.

This rearrangement joins TRBV6-5 to TRBJ1-2; TRBD1 is a possible D gene (6 bases). Germline V gene data show CDR1 as MNHEY and CDR2 as SVGAGI. Trimming shortened V by 7 bases and J by 3 bases, and 24 bases separated the two germline ends. CDR3 length: 17 residues. CDR3 in DNA: TGTGCCAGCACCCTACTAGCCGGGGGCCCTACGGACTATGGCTACACCTTC. Protein: CASTLLAGGPTDYGYTF.

This clonotype has a count of ten or more. The chain recombines TRBV5-4 with TRBJ1-4; tentatively, D is TRBD1 (6 bases). CDR3 length: 14 residues. Germline V CDR1 and CDR2: SGHNT, YYREEE (reference sequence). The V gene lost 3 bases and the J gene lost 5 bases, with 11 bases spanning the gap. The CDR3 reads CASSYGQLNEKLFF. The CDR3 DNA reads TGTGCCAGCAGCTATGGACAGCTGAATGAAAAACTGTTTTTT.

This clonotype was found many times. V gene TRBV10-2 combines with J gene TRBJ2-5; tentatively, D is TRBD2 (7 bases). The CDR3 totals 15 residues. V lost 10 bases and J lost 5, with 23 bases in between. Germline CDR1 WSHSY, CDR2 SAAADI. CDR3 amino acids: CATREGTGGRETQYF. CDR3 in DNA: TGCGCCACCAGGGAGGGTACGGGGGGCCGGGAGACCCAGTACTTC.

The J gene is TRBJ2-7, the V gene TRBV5-1, with 9 nucleotides matching TRBD1. Germline V gene sequence: CDR1 SGHRS, CDR2 YFSETQ. V was clipped by 4 bases and J by 5 bases; unmatched bases: 7. The CDR3 covers 14 residues. DNA of the CDR3: TGCGCCAGCAGCCGGGGGACAGGGCCGAACGAGCAGTACTTC. Encoded protein: CASSRGTGPNEQYF.

At least ten counts were recorded for this clonotype. The rearrangement joins TRBV6-2 or TRBV6-3 to TRBJ2-7; D might be TRBD1 (5 bases). V shed 2 bases and J shed 7 bases, with 15 bases lying between them. Germline values: CDR1 MNHEY, CDR2 SVGEGT. This CDR3 has 14 residues. The CDR3 bases are TGTGCCAGCAGTTACGGGCCAGGGCGATGGGAGCAGTACGTC. Its translation is CASSYGPGRWEQYV.

This clonotype was observed at least ten times. CDR3 loop: CASTKPGPAGLAVYQETQYF. The CDR3 bases are TGTGCCAGCACCAAACCCGGTCCCGCGGGACTAGCGGTATACCAAGAGACCCAGTACTTC. The V and J genes are TRBV7-9 and TRBJ2-5; 11 positions agree with TRBD2. The germline V gene has CDR1 SEHNR and CDR2 FQNEAQ (reference sequence). The CDR3 has 20 amino acids. V was pared by 7 bases and J by 0 bases, with 19 bases of the junction left unmatched.

The chain has TRBV6-2 or TRBV6-3 and TRBJ2-5; TRBD1 might be the D (6 bases). The CDR3 sequence is 13 residues long. Germline loops: CDR1 MNHEY, CDR2 SVGEGT. Trimming took off 0 bases at V and 4 bases at J, with 6 bases between the two ends. The CDR3 nucleotides read TGTGCCAGCAGTTACTCAGGGGGAGAGACCCAGTACTTC. Protein sequence: CASSYSGGETQYF.

This rearrangement joins TRBV7-9 to TRBJ2-5, with D perhaps TRBD1 (5 bases). Between the trimmed V and J ends, which lost 1 base and 0 bases, there was a span of 9 bases. This CDR3 region has 15 residues. Germline CDR1 and CDR2: SEHNR and FQNEAQ (reference sequence). This chain's CDR3 is CASSLGSGYQETQYF. The CDR3 DNA follows: TGTGCCAGCAGCTTAGGTTCAGGGTACCAAGAGACCCAGTACTTC.

The rearrangement uses TRBV5-1 and TRBJ1-2; TRBD1 agrees at 9 bases. CDR1 SGHRS and CDR2 YFSETQ come from the germline V gene. Losses at the gene ends were 2 bases for V and 10 bases for J; bases not matched to a gene: 12. The CDR3 has 15 amino acids. The CDR3 DNA reads TGCGCCAGCAGCTTCGCGGGACAGGGCCATCGAGACTACACCTTC. This sequence encodes CASSFAGQGHRDYTF.

This clonotype was recorded a few times. The chain combines TRBV6-6 with TRBJ2-3; the match to TRBD2 covers 13 bases. The junction had 16 bases not matched to a gene; V was cut back by 6 bases and J by 1 base. CDR3 length: 20 amino acids. From germline, CDR1 is MNHNY and CDR2 SVGAGI (reference sequence). DNA of the CDR3: TGTGCCAGCAGCCGAATATTGAGGGACGGGACTAGCGGGGGCACAGATACGCAGTATTTT. Translating gives CASSRILRDGTSGGTDTQYF.

This clonotype showed up just a few times. This chain connects TRBV11-2 to TRBJ2-5, with D possibly being TRBD2 (5 bases). This CDR3 is 16 amino acids long. Germline V lookup: CDR1 SGHAT, CDR2 FQNNGV. Trimming removed 4 bases at V and 2 bases at J, with 17 bases between. The CDR3 spells CASSSGEEEHQETQYF. The CDR3 DNA reads as TGTGCCAGCAGCTCCGGTGAGGAGGAGCATCAAGAGACCCAGTACTTC.

The chain couples TRBV6-6 to TRBJ1-5; TRBD1 is a possible D gene (5 bases). This CDR3 has 14 amino acids. Germline CDR1 and CDR2: MNHNY and SVGAGI (reference sequence). Trimming stripped 9 bases from V and 3 bases from J, with 15 bases between. CDR3 sequence reads: CASWGPINNQPQHF. CDR3 DNA sequence: TGTGCCAGTTGGGGCCCAATTAACAATCAGCCCCAGCATTTT.